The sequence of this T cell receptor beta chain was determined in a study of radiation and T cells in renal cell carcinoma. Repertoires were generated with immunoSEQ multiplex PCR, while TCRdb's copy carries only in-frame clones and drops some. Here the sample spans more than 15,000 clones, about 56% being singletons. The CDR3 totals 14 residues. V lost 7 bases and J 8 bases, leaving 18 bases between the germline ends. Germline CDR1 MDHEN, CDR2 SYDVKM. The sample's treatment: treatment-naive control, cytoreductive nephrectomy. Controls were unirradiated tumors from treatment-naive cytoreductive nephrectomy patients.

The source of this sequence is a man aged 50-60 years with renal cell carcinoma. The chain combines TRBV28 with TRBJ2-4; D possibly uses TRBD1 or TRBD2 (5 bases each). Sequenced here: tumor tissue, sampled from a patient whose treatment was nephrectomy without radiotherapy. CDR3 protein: CASTPGGFGDIQYF. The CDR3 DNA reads TGTGCCAGCACCCCTGGGGGTTTCGGCGACATTCAGTACTTC.